The sequence of this T cell receptor beta chain was determined in a study of T-cell memory formation after mild COVID-19. Study-wide findings and caveats: Pre-infection memory harbored some responding clones, suggesting cross-reactive memory joined. Contracting CD4+ clones were located mainly in CM and EM, and CD8+ clones in EMRA. For second-wave clones that peaked at day 37, SARS-CoV-2 specificity went unverified.

V was pared by 5 bases and J by 7 bases, with 19 bases of the junction left unmatched. The CDR3 loop spans 17 amino acids. Germline V gene lookup returns CDR1 SGHTA and CDR2 FQGNSA. This clonotype came up a few times. Antigen specificity is unknown. Via MiXCR, TCRdb re-called the 5' RACE reads, giving one row per CDR3 protein. The data hold under 450,000 distinct CDR3 sequences, with around 20% observed a single time. This receptor was obtained from a young man who had mild COVID-19 (a few samples of this study predate the infection). Cell type and time point are not known. V is TRBV7-2 and J is TRBJ2-5, with 7 bases matching TRBD1. The sample was PBMCs or a T cell subset sorted from them (not recorded which). CDR3 loop: CASSLGGRGLASRTQYF. CDR3 in DNA: TGTGCCAGCAGCCTAGGGGGCAGGGGCTTGGCTTCGAGGACCCAGTACTTC.